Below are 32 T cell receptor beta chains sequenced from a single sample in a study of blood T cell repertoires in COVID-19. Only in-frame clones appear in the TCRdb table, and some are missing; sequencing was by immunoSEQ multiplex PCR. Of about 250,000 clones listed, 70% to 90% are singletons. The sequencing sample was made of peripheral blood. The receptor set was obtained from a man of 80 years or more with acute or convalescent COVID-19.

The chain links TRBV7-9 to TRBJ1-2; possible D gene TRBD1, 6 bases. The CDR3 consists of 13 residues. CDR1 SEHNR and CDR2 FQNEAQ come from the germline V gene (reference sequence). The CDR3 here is CGTPGGTPYGYTF. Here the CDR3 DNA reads TGTGGCACACCGGGGGGCACGCCCTATGGCTACACCTTC.

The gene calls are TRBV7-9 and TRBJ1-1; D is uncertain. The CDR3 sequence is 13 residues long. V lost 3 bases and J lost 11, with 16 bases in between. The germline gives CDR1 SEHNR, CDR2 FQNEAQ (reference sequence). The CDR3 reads CASSFSSALEAFF. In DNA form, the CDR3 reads TGTGCCAGCAGCTTTAGCTCGGCCCTAGAGGCTTTCTTT.

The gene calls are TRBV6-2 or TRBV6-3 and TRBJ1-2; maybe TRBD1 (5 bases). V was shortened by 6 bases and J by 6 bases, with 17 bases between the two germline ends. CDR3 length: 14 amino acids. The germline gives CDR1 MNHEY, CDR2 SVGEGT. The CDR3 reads CASSRDSTRDGYTF. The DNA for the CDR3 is TGTGCCAGCAGCCGGGACTCCACCCGGGATGGCTACACCTTC.

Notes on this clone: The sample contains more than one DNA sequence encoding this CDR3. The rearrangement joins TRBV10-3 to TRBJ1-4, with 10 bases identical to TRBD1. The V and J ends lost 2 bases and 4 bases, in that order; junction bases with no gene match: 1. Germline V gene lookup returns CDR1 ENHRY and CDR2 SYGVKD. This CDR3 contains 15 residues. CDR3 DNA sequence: TGTGCCATCAGTGAGGGGGACAGGGGTAATGAAAAACTGTTTTTT. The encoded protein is CAISEGDRGNEKLFF.

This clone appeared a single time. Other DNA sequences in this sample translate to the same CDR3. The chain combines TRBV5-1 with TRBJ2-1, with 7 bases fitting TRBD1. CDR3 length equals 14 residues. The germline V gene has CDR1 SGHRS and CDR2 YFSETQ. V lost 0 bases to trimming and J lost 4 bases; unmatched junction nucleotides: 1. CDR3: CASSLGQGYNEQFF. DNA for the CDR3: TGCGCCAGCAGCTTGGGACAGGGTTACAATGAGCAGTTCTTC. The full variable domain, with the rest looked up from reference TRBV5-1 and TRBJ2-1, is KAGVTQTPRYLIKTRGQQVTLSCSPISGHRSVSWYQQTPGQGLQFLFEYFSETQRNKGNFPGRFSGRQFSNSRSEMNVSTLELGDSALYLCASSLGQGYNEQFFGPGTRLTVL.

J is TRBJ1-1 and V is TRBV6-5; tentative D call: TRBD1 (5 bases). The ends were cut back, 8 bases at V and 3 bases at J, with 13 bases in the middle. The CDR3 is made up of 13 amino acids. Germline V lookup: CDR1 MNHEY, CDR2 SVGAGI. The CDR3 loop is CASHRTLDTEAFF. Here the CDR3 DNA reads TGTGCCAGCCACAGGACGTTGGACACTGAAGCTTTCTTT.

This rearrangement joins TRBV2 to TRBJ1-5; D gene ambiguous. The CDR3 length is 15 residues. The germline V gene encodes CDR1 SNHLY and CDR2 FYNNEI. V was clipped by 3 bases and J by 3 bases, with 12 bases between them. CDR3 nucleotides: TGTGCCAGCAGTGAGGAAAGAGCGGCCAATCAGCCCCAGCATTTT. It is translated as CASSEERAANQPQHF.

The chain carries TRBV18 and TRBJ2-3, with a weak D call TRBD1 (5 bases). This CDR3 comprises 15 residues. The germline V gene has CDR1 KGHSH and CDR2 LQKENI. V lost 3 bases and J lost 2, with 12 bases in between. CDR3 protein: CASSPTAAYTDTQYF. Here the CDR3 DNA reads TGTGCCAGCTCACCGACAGCAGCGTACACAGATACGCAGTATTTT.

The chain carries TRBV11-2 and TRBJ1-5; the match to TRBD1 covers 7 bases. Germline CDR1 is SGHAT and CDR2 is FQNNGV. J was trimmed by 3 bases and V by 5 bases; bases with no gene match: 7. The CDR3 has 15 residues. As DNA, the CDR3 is TGTGCCAGCAGCGCAACAGGGGACCCCAATCAGCCCCAGCATTTT. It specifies CASSATGDPNQPQHF.

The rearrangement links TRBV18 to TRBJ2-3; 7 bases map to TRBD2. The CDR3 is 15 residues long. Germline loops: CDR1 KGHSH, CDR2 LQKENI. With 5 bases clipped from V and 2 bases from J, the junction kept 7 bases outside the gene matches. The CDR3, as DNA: TGTGCCAGCTCAAGGGCTAGCGGAAACACAGATACGCAGTATTTT. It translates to CASSRASGNTDTQYF.

CDR3 sequence (DNA): TGTGCCAGCAGTTTAGGGACGGGAGAGCAGTTCTTC. Translated: CASSLGTGEQFF. The V call is TRBV12-3 or TRBV12-4, the J call TRBJ2-1; D is perhaps TRBD2 (5 bases). V lost 1 base to trimming and J lost 10 bases, with 8 bases between them. This CDR3 has 12 amino acids.

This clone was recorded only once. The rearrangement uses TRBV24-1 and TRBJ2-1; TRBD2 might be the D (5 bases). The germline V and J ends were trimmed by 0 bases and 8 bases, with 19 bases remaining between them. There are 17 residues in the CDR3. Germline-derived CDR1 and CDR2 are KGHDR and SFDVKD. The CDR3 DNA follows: TGTGCCACCAGTGATTTGCAGGCTCCCCCGGGGAAGGATGAGCAGTTCTTC. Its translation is CATSDLQAPPGKDEQFF.

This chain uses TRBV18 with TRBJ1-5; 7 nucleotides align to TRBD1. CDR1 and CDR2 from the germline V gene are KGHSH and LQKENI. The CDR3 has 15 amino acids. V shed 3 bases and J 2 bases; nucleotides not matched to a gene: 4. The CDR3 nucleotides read TGTGCCAGCTCACCGGAGACAGGGCGCAATCAGCCCCAGCATTTT. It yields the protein CASSPETGRNQPQHF.

The CDR3: CASRGTGVKTYNEQFF. As DNA, the CDR3 is TGTGCCAGCAGGGGAACAGGGGTCAAGACTTACAATGAGCAGTTCTTC. This sequence joins TRBV27 and TRBJ2-1, with 7 bases lining up with TRBD1. CDR3 size: 16 residues. The germline V gene has CDR1 MNHEY and CDR2 SMNVEV (reference sequence). Unmatched junction bases numbered 12, after V lost 6 bases and J lost 4 bases.

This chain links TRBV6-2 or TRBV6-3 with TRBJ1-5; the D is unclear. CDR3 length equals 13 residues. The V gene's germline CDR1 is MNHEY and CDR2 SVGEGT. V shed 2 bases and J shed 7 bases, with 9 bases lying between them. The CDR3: CASSYQVLQPQHF. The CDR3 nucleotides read TGTGCCAGCAGTTACCAGGTTTTGCAGCCCCAGCATTTT.

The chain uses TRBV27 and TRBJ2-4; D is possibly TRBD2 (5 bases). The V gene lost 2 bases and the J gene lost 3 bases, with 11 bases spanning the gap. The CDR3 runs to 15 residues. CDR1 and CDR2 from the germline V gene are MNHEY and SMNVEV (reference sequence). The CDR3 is CASSLLSGGKNIQYF. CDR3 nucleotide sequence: TGTGCCAGCAGTTTACTGTCAGGAGGCAAAAACATTCAGTACTTC.

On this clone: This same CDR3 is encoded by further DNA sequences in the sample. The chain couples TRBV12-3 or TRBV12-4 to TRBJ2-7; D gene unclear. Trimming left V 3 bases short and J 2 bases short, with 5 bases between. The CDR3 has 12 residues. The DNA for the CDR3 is TGTGCCAGCAGTTTGCGGCCCTACGAGCAGTACTTC. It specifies CASSLRPYEQYF.

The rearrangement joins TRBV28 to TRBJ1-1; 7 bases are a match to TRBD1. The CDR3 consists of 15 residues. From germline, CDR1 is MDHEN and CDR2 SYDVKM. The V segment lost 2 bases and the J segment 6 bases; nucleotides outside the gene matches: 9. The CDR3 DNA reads TGTGCCAGCAGTTTAGGACAGGCCGAAAATTCTGAAGCTTTCTTT. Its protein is CASSLGQAENSEAFF. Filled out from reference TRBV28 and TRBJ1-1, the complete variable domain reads DVKVTQSSRYLVKRTGEKVFLECVQDMDHENMFWYRQDPGLGLRLIYFSYDVKMKEKGDIPEGYSVSREKKERFSLILESASTNQTSMYLCASSLGQAENSEAFFGQGTRLTVV.

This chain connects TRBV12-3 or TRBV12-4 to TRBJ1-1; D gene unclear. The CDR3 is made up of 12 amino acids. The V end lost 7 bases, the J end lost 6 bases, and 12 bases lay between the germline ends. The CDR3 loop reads CASTRGRAEAFF. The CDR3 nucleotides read TGTGCCAGCACACGAGGGCGCGCTGAAGCTTTCTTT.

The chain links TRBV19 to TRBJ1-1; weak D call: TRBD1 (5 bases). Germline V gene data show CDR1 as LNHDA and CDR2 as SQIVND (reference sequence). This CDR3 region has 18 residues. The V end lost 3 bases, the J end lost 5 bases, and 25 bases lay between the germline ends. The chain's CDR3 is CASSIPQTRAGGSTEAFF. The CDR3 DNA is TGTGCCAGTAGTATCCCCCAGACGAGGGCCGGGGGGAGTACTGAAGCTTTCTTT.

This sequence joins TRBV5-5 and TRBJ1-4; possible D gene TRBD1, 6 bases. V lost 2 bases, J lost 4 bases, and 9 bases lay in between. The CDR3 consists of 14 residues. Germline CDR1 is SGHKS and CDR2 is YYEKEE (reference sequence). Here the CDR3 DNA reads TGTGCCAGCAGCTTCGGGGACATTAATGAAAAACTGTTTTTT. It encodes CASSFGDINEKLFF.

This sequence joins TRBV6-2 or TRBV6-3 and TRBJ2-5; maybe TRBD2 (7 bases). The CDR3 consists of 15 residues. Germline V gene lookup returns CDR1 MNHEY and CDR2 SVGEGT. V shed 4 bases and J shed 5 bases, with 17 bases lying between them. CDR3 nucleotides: TGTGCCAGCAGTTCATGGGGGGGGCGTAGGGAGACCCAGTACTTC. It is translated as CASSSWGGRRETQYF.

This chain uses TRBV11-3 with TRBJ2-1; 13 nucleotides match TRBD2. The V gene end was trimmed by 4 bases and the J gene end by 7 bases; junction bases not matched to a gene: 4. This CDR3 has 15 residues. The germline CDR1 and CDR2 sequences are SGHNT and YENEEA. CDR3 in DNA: TGTGCCAGCAGCTCTCGGACTAGCGGGAGTAATGAGCAGTTCTTC. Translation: CASSSRTSGSNEQFF.

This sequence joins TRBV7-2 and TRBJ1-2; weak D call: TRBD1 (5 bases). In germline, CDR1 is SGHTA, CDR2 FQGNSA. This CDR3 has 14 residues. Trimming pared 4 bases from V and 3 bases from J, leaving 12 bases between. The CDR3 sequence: CASSSIGGDYGYTF. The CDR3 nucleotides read TGTGCCAGCAGCTCGATTGGGGGGGACTATGGCTACACCTTC.

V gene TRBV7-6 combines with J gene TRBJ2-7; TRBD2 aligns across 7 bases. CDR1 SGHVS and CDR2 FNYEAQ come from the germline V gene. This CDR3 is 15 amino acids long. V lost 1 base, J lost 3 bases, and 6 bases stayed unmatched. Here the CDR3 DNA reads TGTGCCAGCAGCTTAGTAGCTAGCGGCGGCTACGAGCAGTACTTC. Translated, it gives CASSLVASGGYEQYF.

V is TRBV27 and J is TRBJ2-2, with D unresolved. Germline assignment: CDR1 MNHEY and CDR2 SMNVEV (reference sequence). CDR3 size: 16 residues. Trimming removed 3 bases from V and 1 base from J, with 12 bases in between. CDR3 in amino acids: CASSFQLNVNTGELFF. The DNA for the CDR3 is TGTGCCAGCAGTTTTCAGTTGAACGTGAACACCGGGGAGCTGTTTTTT.

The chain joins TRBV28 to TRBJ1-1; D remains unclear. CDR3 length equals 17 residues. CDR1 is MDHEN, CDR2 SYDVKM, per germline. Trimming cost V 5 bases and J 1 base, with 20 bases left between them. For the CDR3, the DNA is TGTGCCAGCAGTCTTCCGCCGGGTTGGAGAAGGAACACTGAAGCTTTCTTT. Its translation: CASSLPPGWRRNTEAFF.

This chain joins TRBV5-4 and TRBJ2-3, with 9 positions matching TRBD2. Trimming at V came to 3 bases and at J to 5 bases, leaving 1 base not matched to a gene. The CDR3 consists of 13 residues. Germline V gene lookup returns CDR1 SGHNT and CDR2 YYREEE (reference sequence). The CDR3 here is CASSWTSEDTQYF. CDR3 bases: TGTGCCAGCAGCTGGACTAGCGAAGATACGCAGTATTTT.

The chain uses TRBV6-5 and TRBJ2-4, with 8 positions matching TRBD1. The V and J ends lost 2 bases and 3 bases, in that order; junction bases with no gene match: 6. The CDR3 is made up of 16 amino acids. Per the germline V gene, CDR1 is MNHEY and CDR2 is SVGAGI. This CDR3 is CASSYGAGGGKNIQYF. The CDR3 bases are TGTGCCAGCAGTTACGGGGCAGGGGGCGGCAAAAACATTCAGTACTTC.

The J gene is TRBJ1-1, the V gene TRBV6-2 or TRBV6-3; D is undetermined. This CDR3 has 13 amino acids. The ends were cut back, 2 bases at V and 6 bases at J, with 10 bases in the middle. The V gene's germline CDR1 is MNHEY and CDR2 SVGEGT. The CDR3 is CASSYGEVPEAFF. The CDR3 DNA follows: TGTGCCAGCAGTTACGGGGAGGTCCCTGAAGCTTTCTTT.

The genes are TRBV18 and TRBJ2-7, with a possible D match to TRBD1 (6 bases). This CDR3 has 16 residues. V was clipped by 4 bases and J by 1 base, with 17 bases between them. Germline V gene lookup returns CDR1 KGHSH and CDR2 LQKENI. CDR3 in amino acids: CASSQIRQGSSYEQYF. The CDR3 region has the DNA TGTGCCAGCTCACAAATCCGGCAGGGGTCTTCCTACGAGCAGTACTTC. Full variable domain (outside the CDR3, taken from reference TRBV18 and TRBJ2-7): NAGVMQNPRHLVRRRGQEARLRCSPMKGHSHVYWYRQLPEEGLKFMVYLQKENIIDESGMPKERFSAEFPKEGPSILRIQQVVRGDSAAYFCASSQIRQGSSYEQYFGPGTRLTVT.

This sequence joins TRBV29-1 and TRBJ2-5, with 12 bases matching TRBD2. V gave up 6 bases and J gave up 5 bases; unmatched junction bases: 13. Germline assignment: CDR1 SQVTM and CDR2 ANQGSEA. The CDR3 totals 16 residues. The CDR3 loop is CSVGLGLAGLGETQYF. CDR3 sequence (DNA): TGCAGCGTCGGCCTAGGACTAGCGGGATTAGGTGAGACCCAGTACTTC.